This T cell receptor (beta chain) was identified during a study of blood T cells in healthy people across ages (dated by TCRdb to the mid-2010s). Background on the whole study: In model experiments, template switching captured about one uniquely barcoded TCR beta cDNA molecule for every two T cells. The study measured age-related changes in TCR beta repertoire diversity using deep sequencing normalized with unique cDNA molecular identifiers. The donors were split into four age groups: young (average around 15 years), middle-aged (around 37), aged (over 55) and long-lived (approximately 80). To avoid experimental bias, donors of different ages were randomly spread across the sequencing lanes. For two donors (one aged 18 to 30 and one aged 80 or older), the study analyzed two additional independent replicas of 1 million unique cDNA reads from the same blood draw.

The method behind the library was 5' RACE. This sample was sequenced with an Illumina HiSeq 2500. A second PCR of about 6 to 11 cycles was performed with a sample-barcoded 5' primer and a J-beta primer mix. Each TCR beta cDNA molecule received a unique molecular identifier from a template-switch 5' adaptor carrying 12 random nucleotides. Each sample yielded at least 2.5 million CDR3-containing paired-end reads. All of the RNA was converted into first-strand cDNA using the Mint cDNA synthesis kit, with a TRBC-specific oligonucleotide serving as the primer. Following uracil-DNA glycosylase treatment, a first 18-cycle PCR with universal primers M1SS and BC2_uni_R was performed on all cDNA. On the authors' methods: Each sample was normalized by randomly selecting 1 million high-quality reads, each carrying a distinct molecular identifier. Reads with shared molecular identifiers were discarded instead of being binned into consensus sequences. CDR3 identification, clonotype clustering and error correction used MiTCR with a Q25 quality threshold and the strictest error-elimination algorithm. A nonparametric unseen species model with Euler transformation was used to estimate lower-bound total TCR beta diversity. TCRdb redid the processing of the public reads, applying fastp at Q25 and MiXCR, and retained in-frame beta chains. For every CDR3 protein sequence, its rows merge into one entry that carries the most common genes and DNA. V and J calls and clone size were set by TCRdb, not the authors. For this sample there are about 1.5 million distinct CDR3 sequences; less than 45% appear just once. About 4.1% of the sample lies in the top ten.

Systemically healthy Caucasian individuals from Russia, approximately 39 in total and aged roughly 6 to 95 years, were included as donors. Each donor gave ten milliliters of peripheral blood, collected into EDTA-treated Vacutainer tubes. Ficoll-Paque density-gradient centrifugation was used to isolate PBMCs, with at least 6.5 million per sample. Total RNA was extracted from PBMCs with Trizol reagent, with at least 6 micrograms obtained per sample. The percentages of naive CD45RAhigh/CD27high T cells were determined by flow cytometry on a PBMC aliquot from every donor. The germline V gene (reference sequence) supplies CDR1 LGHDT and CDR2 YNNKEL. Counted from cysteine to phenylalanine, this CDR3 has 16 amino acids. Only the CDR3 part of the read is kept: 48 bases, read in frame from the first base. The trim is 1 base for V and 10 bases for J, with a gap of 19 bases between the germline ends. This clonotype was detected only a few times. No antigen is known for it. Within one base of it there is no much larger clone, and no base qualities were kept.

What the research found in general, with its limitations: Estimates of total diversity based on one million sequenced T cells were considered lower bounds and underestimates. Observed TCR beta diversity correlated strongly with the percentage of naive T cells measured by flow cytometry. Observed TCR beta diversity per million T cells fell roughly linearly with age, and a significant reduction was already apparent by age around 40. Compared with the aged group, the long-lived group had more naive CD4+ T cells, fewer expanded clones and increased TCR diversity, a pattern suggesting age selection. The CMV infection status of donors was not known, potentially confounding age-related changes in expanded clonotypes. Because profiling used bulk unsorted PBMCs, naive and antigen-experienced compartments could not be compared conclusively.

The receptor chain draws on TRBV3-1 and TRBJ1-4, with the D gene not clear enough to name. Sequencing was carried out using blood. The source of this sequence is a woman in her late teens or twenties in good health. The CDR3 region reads CASSQAAGNPAAKLFF. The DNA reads TGTGCCAGCAGCCAAGCGGCCGGGAACCCAGCGGCAAAACTGTTTTTT.